A selection of T cell receptor beta chains follows, all from one sample in a study of blood T cell repertoires in COVID-19. Profiled with immunoSEQ multiplex PCR; TCRdb holds only in-frame clones, not every one. The sample carries about 160,000 clones, approximately 91% recorded once. Sequences were obtained from peripheral blood. These TCRs come from a man between 18 and 35 years old with acute or convalescent COVID-19. Both conserved end residues are part of each CDR3. A D gene is named only where the DNA matches it firmly. Not every row has a clone size; where given, it reads once, few, many or a size class.

>.|TRBV10-3|11|.|TRBJ2-7
CAISQGYEQYF
TGTGCCATATCCCAGGGGTACGAGCAGTACTTC
>.|TRBV19|13|.|TRBJ2-7
CASSIGKGGEQYF
TGTGCCAGTAGTATAGGAAAAGGAGGCGAGCAGTACTTC
>.|TRBV19|15|TRBD1|TRBJ1-5
CASSMVDRDNQPQHF
TGTGCCAGTAGTATGGTCGACAGGGACAATCAGCCCCAGCATTTT
>.|TRBV7-9|18|TRBD2|TRBJ2-1
CASSLESLAGSSYNEQFF
TGTGCCAGCAGCTTAGAATCGCTAGCGGGGAGCTCCTACAATGAGCAGTTCTTC
>.|TRBV4-1|15|.|TRBJ2-1
CASSQEPVEDDEQFF
TGCGCCAGCAGCCAAGAGCCGGTAGAGGATGATGAGCAGTTCTTC
>.|TRBV5-3|17|TRBD1|TRBJ1-1
CARSLPSRQGRNTEAFF
TGTGCCAGAAGCTTGCCATCCCGACAGGGGCGGAACACTGAAGCTTTCTTT
>.|TRBV9|16|TRBD1|TRBJ2-3
CASSALGQGRPGTQYF
TGTGCCAGCAGCGCACTTGGACAGGGTCGTCCAGGTACGCAGTATTTT
>once|TRBV7-6|13|TRBD2|TRBJ2-1
CASSWAGVNEQFF
TGTGCCAGCAGCTGGGCGGGGGTCAATGAGCAGTTCTTC
>.|TRBV12-3/TRBV12-4|12|.|TRBJ1-4
CASSWGVEKLFF
TGTGCCAGCAGTTGGGGGGTAGAAAAACTGTTTTTT
>.|TRBV27|13|.|TRBJ2-7
CASSPPDIYEQYF
TGTGCCAGCAGTCCGCCGGACATTTACGAGCAGTACTTC
>.|TRBV18|11|.|TRBJ2-7
CASSSPYEQYF
TGTGCCAGCTCATCCCCGTACGAGCAGTACTTC
>.|TRBV6-6|15|TRBD2|TRBJ2-7
CASRTGLAGSYEQYF
TGTGCCAGCAGAACCGGACTAGCGGGGAGTTACGAGCAGTACTTC
>.|TRBV27|15|TRBD1|TRBJ1-1
CASSFGTGENTEAFF
TGTGCCAGCAGTTTTGGGACAGGGGAGAACACTGAAGCTTTCTTT
>once|TRBV27|16|.|TRBJ1-5
CASSPYRVGVNQPQHF
TGTGCCAGCAGTCCATACAGGGTGGGCGTAAATCAGCCCCAGCATTTT
>.|TRBV24-1|15|.|TRBJ2-1
CATSDSRQGANEQFF
TGTGCCACCAGTGATTCGAGGCAGGGCGCCAATGAGCAGTTCTTC
>.|TRBV3-1/TRBV3-2|17|.|TRBJ1-1
CASSRPRGTLKNTEAFF
TGTGCCAGCAGCCGTCCGAGGGGGACCCTAAAGAACACTGAAGCTTTCTTT
>few|TRBV6-5|12|TRBD1|TRBJ1-3
CATGTGGNTIYF
TGTGCCACCGGGACAGGTGGAAACACCATATATTTT
>.|TRBV7-9|12|.|TRBJ2-5
CASSHEKETQYF
TGTGCCAGCAGCCACGAGAAAGAGACCCAGTACTTC
>.|TRBV19|17|.|TRBJ2-2
CASSIQPTGPNTGELFF
TGTGCCAGTAGTATCCAACCCACAGGACCGAACACCGGGGAGCTGTTTTTT
>.|TRBV24-1|14|TRBD1|TRBJ2-7
CATSTPDRAYEQYF
TGTGCCACCAGTACCCCGGACAGGGCCTACGAGCAGTACTTC
>.|TRBV4-2|14|TRBD1|TRBJ2-5
CASSQGTGRETQYF
TGTGCCAGCAGCCAAGGGACAGGGCGAGAGACCCAGTACTTC
>.|TRBV5-1|15|.|TRBJ1-4
CASSLEGDRNEKLFF
TGCGCCAGCAGCTTGGAGGGGGACCGTAATGAAAAACTGTTTTTT
>.|TRBV10-3|15|.|TRBJ2-2
CAISEGGANTGELFF
TGTGCCATCAGTGAAGGGGGGGCAAACACCGGGGAGCTGTTTTTT
>.|TRBV30|15|.|TRBJ2-5
CAWISKGDGRGTQYF
TGTGCCTGGATCTCGAAGGGGGACGGGCGTGGGACCCAGTACTTC
>.|TRBV9|16|.|TRBJ2-5
CASSVGGGTAQETQYF
TGTGCCAGCAGCGTAGGAGGTGGGACTGCCCAAGAGACCCAGTACTTC
>.|TRBV3-1/TRBV3-2|14|TRBD2|TRBJ2-5
CASSQDHSGGRSHF
TGTGCCAGCAGCCAAGATCACAGCGGGGGGCGTTCCCACTTC
>.|TRBV5-1|14|TRBD1|TRBJ1-6
CASSLGTGSRPLHF
TGCGCCAGCAGCTTGGGGACAGGGAGCCGGCCCCTCCACTTT
>.|TRBV5-4|17|.|TRBJ1-3
CASSPESGAYSGNTIYF
TGTGCCAGCAGCCCGGAAAGTGGGGCTTACTCTGGAAACACCATATATTTT
>.|TRBV25-1|16|.|TRBJ1-5
CASSGTLGQSNQPQHF
TGTGCCAGCAGTGGAACATTAGGACAGAGTAATCAGCCCCAGCATTTT
>.|TRBV7-9|15|.|TRBJ2-5
CASSSDRPLQETQYF
TGTGCCAGCAGCTCAGACAGGCCTTTACAAGAGACCCAGTACTTC
>.|TRBV4-1|16|.|TRBJ2-5
CASSQVAGFFGETQYF
.
>.|TRBV6-1|13|TRBD1|TRBJ1-1
CASSEPGGTEAFF
TGTGCCAGCAGTGAGCCAGGGGGAACTGAAGCTTTCTTT
>.|TRBV1|14|.|TRBJ1-4
CTSSPTGDGEKLFF
TGCACCAGCTCTCCGACAGGGGATGGCGAAAAACTGTTTTTT
>.|TRBV20-1|16|TRBD1|TRBJ2-2
CSASGARQGHTGELFF
TGCAGTGCTAGTGGGGCGAGACAGGGGCACACCGGGGAGCTGTTTTTT
>.|TRBV30|14|.|TRBJ1-4
CACRPGHRNEKLFF
TGTGCCTGCCGACCGGGACACCGTAATGAAAAACTGTTTTTT
>.|TRBV5-1|14|.|TRBJ2-3
CASSLGQPTDTQYF
TGCGCCAGCAGCTTGGGACAGCCCACAGATACGCAGTATTTT
>.|TRBV6-5|15|.|TRBJ1-5
CASSTGTNSNQPQHF
TGTGCCAGCAGCACGGGGACAAATAGCAATCAGCCCCAGCATTTT
>.|TRBV11-2|17|.|TRBJ2-1
CASSLVYGGLKYNEQFF
TGTGCCAGCAGCTTAGTTTACGGGGGGCTCAAATACAATGAGCAGTTCTTC
>.|TRBV6-1|17|.|TRBJ1-4
CASSEGTSQSDNEKLFF
TGTGCCAGCAGTGAAGGGACTAGCCAGAGCGATAATGAAAAACTGTTTTTT
>.|TRBV7-2|14|.|TRBJ2-1
CASSDSQGPNEQFF
TGTGCCAGCAGCGACTCTCAGGGGCCCAATGAGCAGTTCTTC
>.|TRBV27|14|TRBD1|TRBJ1-5
CASSLDRANQPQHF
TGTGCCAGCAGTTTGGACAGGGCAAATCAGCCCCAGCATTTT
>few|TRBV6-1|15|.|TRBJ1-2
CASSEVGRWGQGYTF
TGTGCCAGCAGTGAAGTTGGCAGATGGGGGCAGGGCTACACCTTC
>.|TRBV6-5|16|TRBD1|TRBJ1-2
CASSYPGQGASYGYTF
TGTGCCAGCAGTTACCCCGGACAGGGGGCCTCGTATGGCTACACCTTC
>.|TRBV19|13|TRBD1|TRBJ1-1
CASSRDRNTEAFF
TGTGCCAGTAGCCGGGACAGGAACACTGAAGCTTTCTTT
>.|TRBV27|13|.|TRBJ1-5
CASSPTGGQPQHF
TGTGCCAGCAGTCCCACGGGGGGCCAGCCCCAGCATTTT
>.|TRBV10-2|14|TRBD1|TRBJ1-1
CASRANRGETEAFF
TGCGCCAGCAGAGCGAACAGGGGGGAGACTGAAGCTTTCTTT
>.|TRBV6-1|14|.|TRBJ2-3
CASSEGGITDTQYF
TGTGCCAGCAGTGAAGGCGGGATCACAGATACGCAGTATTTT
>.|TRBV6-6|13|TRBD1|TRBJ1-1
CASRPGGSTEAFF
TGTGCCAGCAGGCCAGGGGGATCAACTGAAGCTTTCTTT
>.|TRBV9|14|TRBD1|TRBJ1-1
CASRVGDRATEAFF
TGTGCCAGCAGGGTGGGGGACAGGGCTACTGAAGCTTTCTTT
>once|TRBV3-1/TRBV3-2|15|.|TRBJ2-1
CASSQGLLVYNEQFF
TGTGCCAGCAGCCAAGGGCTTCTCGTCTACAATGAGCAGTTCTTC
>.|TRBV6-5|14|.|TRBJ2-7
CASTSPGITYEQYF
TGTGCCAGCACCTCCCCGGGAATAACCTACGAGCAGTACTTC
>once|TRBV24-1|15|TRBD1|TRBJ2-1
CATSDPMTGMNEQFF
TGTGCCACCAGTGACCCGATGACAGGGATGAATGAGCAGTTCTTC
>.|TRBV9|17|.|TRBJ2-6
CASSANRVLSGANVLTF
TGTGCCAGCAGCGCCAACAGGGTACTCTCTGGGGCCAACGTCCTGACTTTC
>.|TRBV5-1|14|.|TRBJ1-6
CASSLGSLNSPLHF
TGCGCCAGCAGCTTGGGCTCACTGAATTCACCCCTCCACTTT